Included here is one T cell receptor (beta chain) sequence, with context. Authors' data handling: Amplifying reference gene primers gave estimates of nucleated cell counts. This table comes from immunoSEQ multiplex PCR, and its TCRdb copy is limited to in-frame clones, with some not included. V, J and clone size derive from that table, while D and trimming were established from the DNA sequence. Of 130,000 to 150,000 clones in the sample, under 90% were seen once. The data were taken from a study of blood T cell repertoires in COVID-19. Study-wide context: There were acute and convalescent COVID-19 samples, and they came from the United States, Italy and Spain.

V was cut by 5 bases and J by 2 bases, with 7 bases left in between. Looked up from germline, CDR1 is SQVTM and CDR2 is ANQGSEA. The length of the CDR3 is 11 residues. The J gene is TRBJ2-7, the V gene TRBV29-1; the D gene is possibly TRBD1 (5 bases). Material for sequencing was peripheral blood. This TCR derives from a human donor in a cohort sampled during active COVID-19. Here the CDR3 reads CSVQGTYEQYF. The CDR3 DNA sequence: TGCAGCGTTCAGGGTACCTACGAGCAGTACTTC.